A single sample is the source of the 4 T cell receptor beta chains below, sequenced in a study of cytotoxic CD8 clonotypes in ibrutinib-treated CLL (dated by TCRdb to the early 2020s). The time point label of this sample denotes: more than 10 months on ibrutinib. Library prep was done by the immunoSEQ multiplex PCR assay. Imported from immuneACCESS, the table was reduced by TCRdb to in-frame sequences with V and J called. These copies leave out some clones; in studies compared against another copy, an unresolved V gene accounts for under half, and the cause of the remainder is not known. A total of 150,000 to 200,000 clones appear in this sample, roughly 80% of them only once. Roughly 1.9% of the sample comes from the top ten. The sequences come from PBMCs, collected after 12 months of ibrutinib treatment. The origin of the receptors is a human donor with chronic lymphocytic leukemia.

CDR3 bases: TGTGCCAGCAGTTACAATCGGTTGGCGCAGTATTTT. Its protein product is CASSYNRLAQYF. The chain links TRBV6-5 to TRBJ2-3; D is undetermined. Germline-derived CDR1 and CDR2 are MNHEY and SVGAGI. The CDR3 runs 12 residues. V lost 2 bases to trimming and J lost 10 bases, with 10 bases between them.

This chain joins TRBV7-9 and TRBJ1-2; 8 bases match TRBD1. The CDR3 loop spans 15 amino acids. With V trimmed by 4 bases and J by 6 bases, 10 bases remained unmatched. Germline V gene sequence: CDR1 SEHNR, CDR2 FQNEAQ (reference sequence). The CDR3 here is CASSSSNQGANGYTF. The DNA for the CDR3 is TGTGCCAGCAGCTCTTCCAATCAGGGGGCGAATGGCTACACCTTC.

The V call is TRBV7-9, the J call TRBJ2-7, with D uncertain. Looked up from germline, CDR1 is SEHNR and CDR2 is FQNEAQ (reference sequence). The CDR3 loop spans 15 amino acids. Trimming pared 2 bases from V and 0 bases from J, leaving 11 bases between. In nucleotides, the CDR3 is TGTGCCAGCAGCTTATTGTCCCAGAGCTCCTACGAGCAGTACTTC. It specifies CASSLLSQSSYEQYF. Full variable domain (remainder filled in from reference TRBV7-9 and TRBJ2-7): DTGVSQNPRHKITKRGQNVTFRCDPISEHNRLYWYRQTLGQGPEFLTYFQNEAQLEKSRLLSDRFSAERPKGSFSTLEIQRTEQGDSAMYLCASSLLSQSSYEQYFGPGTRLTVT.

The chain has TRBV20-1 and TRBJ2-3; D gene unclear. V shed 5 bases and J shed 4 bases, with 7 bases lying between them. The CDR3 spans 11 residues. Germline values: CDR1 DFQATT, CDR2 SNEGSKA (reference sequence). The CDR3 protein is CSAPRADTQYF. The CDR3 DNA sequence: TGCAGTGCTCCCCGGGCAGATACGCAGTATTTT.